This T cell receptor (beta chain) was obtained from a study of cytomegalovirus exposure and HLA in healthy donors. Looking at the study overall: HLA-typed donors were the source of roughly 85 million unique TCRs held in an early data release. Study-wide results and caveats: CMV serostatus stood as the only immune exposure information on hand.

This CDR3 is built from 11 residues. The germline V and J ends were trimmed by 6 bases and 4 bases, with 10 bases remaining between them. Germline V lookup: CDR1 SQVTM, CDR2 ANQGSEA. Remarks on this clone: Its antigen is currently unknown.

PCR used 60 Vbeta primers and 13 Jbeta primers. Only in-frame clones appear in the TCRdb table, and some are missing; sequencing was by immunoSEQ multiplex PCR. The sample consists of about 200,000 clones, around 85% of them appearing once. This sequence was found in a girl aged 2 to 10 in good health and CMV-seronegative. This chain uses TRBV29-1 with TRBJ2-7; D is perhaps TRBD1 (6 bases). The specimen was PBMCs. Here the CDR3 DNA reads TGCAGCGTGCGACAGGCGTACGAGCAGTACTTC. This translates into CSVRQAYEQYF.